This T cell receptor beta chain was documented in a study of lymphopenia after photon versus proton radiotherapy. This CDR3 is 15 amino acids long. V lost 6 bases and J lost 6; bases outside the gene matches: 12. Germline V gene sequence: CDR1 SEHNR, CDR2 FQNEAQ (reference sequence). The repertoire was sequenced with immunoSEQ multiplex PCR; TCRdb's copy has only in-frame clones and lacks some. This table holds over 50,000 clones, approximately 86% found once. The sequence came from a man in his forties with gastric cancer. Sequenced material: peripheral blood, taken from a patient treated with photon-based radiotherapy. V and J are TRBV7-9 and TRBJ1-2; 8 bases are shared with TRBD1. The CDR3 bases are TGTGCCAGCAGTCCAACAAGGACAGGGAGGAATGGCTACACCTTC. Its translation is CASSPTRTGRNGYTF.